A selection of T cell receptor beta chains follows, all from one sample in a study of STAT5B mutations in CD4+ large granular lymphocyte leukemia. Sequencing was performed with immunoSEQ multiplex PCR; in TCRdb, only in-frame clones are kept and a portion is missing. The sample includes 30,000 to 40,000 clones, less than 70% of them seen just once. The source material was CD4+ T cells from blood buffy coats. The origin of the receptors is a human donor in good health. Each CDR3 is given with its conserved first and last residue. A D gene is named only where the DNA matches it firmly. Only part of the rows carry a size: once, few, many, or a class if the clone is expanded.

CATSRGSGGNEQFF,TGTGCCACCAGCAGGGGCTCAGGGGGCAATGAGCAGTTCTTC,TRBJ2-1,TRBD1,TRBV15,.
CASSWGTSNYGYTF,TGTGCCAGCAGCTGGGGGACATCAAACTATGGCTACACCTTC,TRBJ1-2,.,TRBV7-9,.
CASSKGLLTGELFF,TGTGCCAGCAGCAAAGGGCTTTTGACCGGGGAGCTGTTTTTT,TRBJ2-2,.,TRBV28,.
CASSLQGTSNQPQHF,TGTGCCAGCAGCTTGCAGGGTACGAGCAATCAGCCCCAGCATTTT,TRBJ1-5,.,TRBV5-4,.
CATTGGIYEQYF,TGTGCCACAACAGGGGGCATCTACGAGCAGTACTTC,TRBJ2-7,TRBD1,TRBV7-2,.
CAIGSFGGYGYTF,TGTGCCATCGGTTCGTTCGGGGGCTATGGCTACACCTTC,TRBJ1-2,.,TRBV10-3,.
CASSPQSGGEREAFF,TGTGCCAGCTCACCACAATCTGGCGGGGAGCGGGAGGCTTTCTTT,TRBJ1-1,.,TRBV18,.
CASSLLAGGLDSYEQYF,TGCGCCAGCAGCTTACTAGCGGGGGGCCTTGACTCCTACGAGCAGTACTTC,TRBJ2-7,TRBD2,TRBV5-1,.
CASSIKGGDTDTQYF,TGTGCCAGTAGTATTAAAGGGGGGGACACAGATACGCAGTATTTT,TRBJ2-3,.,TRBV19,.
CASSQLAPSLSSGANVLTF,TGCGCCAGCAGCCAACTCGCCCCCTCCCTAAGCTCTGGGGCCAACGTCCTGACTTTC,TRBJ2-6,.,TRBV4-3,once
CASSPPGGYEQYF,TGCGCCAGCAGCCCCCCGGGCGGCTACGAGCAGTACTTC,TRBJ2-7,.,TRBV5-1,.
CTSSQGPVEAFF,TGCACCAGCAGCCAAGGACCGGTTGAAGCTTTCTTT,TRBJ1-1,.,TRBV1,.
CASSSPGLTDTQYF,TGTGCCAGCAGCTCCCCGGGACTTACAGATACGCAGTATTTT,TRBJ2-3,.,TRBV11-1,.
CASSLDYRGRYGYTF,TGTGCCAGCAGCTTGGACTACAGGGGGCGGTATGGCTACACCTTC,TRBJ1-2,TRBD1,TRBV5-6,.
CASTSSGMSSYEQYF,TGTGCCAGTACATCGTCTGGAATGAGCTCCTACGAGCAGTACTTC,TRBJ2-7,.,TRBV19,.
CASSSGQMNTEAFF,TGTGCCAGCAGCTCTGGACAGATGAACACTGAAGCTTTCTTT,TRBJ1-1,.,TRBV27,few
CASSQVLPNSPLHF,TGCGCCAGCAGCCAAGTGCTCCCCAACTCACCCCTCCACTTT,TRBJ1-6,.,TRBV4-3,.
CASSQVGDSPLHF,TGTGCCAGCAGCCAAGTGGGAGATTCACCCCTCCACTTT,TRBJ1-6,.,TRBV4-2,few
CAWDPGSGSQPQHF,TGTGCCTGGGACCCAGGGTCAGGGAGTCAGCCCCAGCATTTT,TRBJ1-5,.,TRBV30,.
CASGRGSGQPQHF,TGTGCCAGCGGGAGGGGAAGCGGCCAGCCCCAGCATTTT,TRBJ1-5,.,TRBV28,once
CASSATGTDLEQYF,TGTGCCAGCAGCGCAACCGGGACAGACCTGGAGCAGTACTTC,TRBJ2-7,TRBD1,TRBV7-9,.
CASSWAAGTGELFF,TGTGCCAGCAGTTGGGCCGCCGGGACCGGGGAGCTGTTTTTT,TRBJ2-2,.,TRBV27,.
CASGHTNTEAFF,TGTGCCAGCGGGCATACGAACACTGAAGCTTTCTTT,TRBJ1-1,.,TRBV7-2,few
CASSWGNYEQYF,TGTGCCAGTAGTTGGGGCAACTACGAGCAGTACTTC,TRBJ2-7,.,TRBV19,few
CASSRGRRTEAFF,TGTGCCAGTAGTCGAGGCCGGAGAACTGAAGCTTTCTTT,TRBJ1-1,.,TRBV19,.
CASRGGQEGRAQYF,TGTGCCAGCAGAGGGGGACAGGAAGGACGAGCGCAGTACTTC,TRBJ2-7,TRBD1,TRBV5-6,.
CASSLGAGVETQYF,TGTGCCAGCAGCTTAGGAGCAGGGGTAGAGACCCAGTACTTC,TRBJ2-5,.,TRBV11-3,.
CASSLGTSYGYTF,TGTGCCAGCAGCTTGGGGACCTCCTATGGCTACACCTTC,TRBJ1-2,.,TRBV5-4,.
CASSLVDYLTDTQYF,TGCGCCAGCAGCTTGGTGGATTACCTCACAGATACGCAGTATTTT,TRBJ2-3,.,TRBV5-1,.
CASSSQGANNSPLHF,TGTGCCAGCAGCTCGCAGGGGGCTAATAATTCACCCCTCCACTTT,TRBJ1-6,TRBD1,TRBV7-2,once
CASRRTTGELFF,TGTGCCAGCAGGCGGACGACCGGGGAGCTGTTTTTT,TRBJ2-2,.,TRBV2,.
CASSLQTGTKNIQYF,TGTGCCAGCAGTCTTCAGACAGGGACCAAAAACATTCAGTACTTC,TRBJ2-4,TRBD1,TRBV6-5,.
CASIGRTYYGYTF,TGTGCCAGTATCGGCAGGACATACTATGGCTACACCTTC,TRBJ1-2,.,TRBV19,.
CASNGGGSDTQYF,TGCGCCAGCAATGGGGGGGGATCAGATACGCAGTATTTT,TRBJ2-3,TRBD2,TRBV5-1,.
CASSYSRSNTEAFF,TGTGCCAGCAGTTACTCGAGGTCCAACACTGAAGCTTTCTTT,TRBJ1-1,.,TRBV6-6,few
CASSRSFFSGNTIYF,TGTGCCAGCAGCCGGTCCTTTTTCTCTGGAAACACCATATATTTT,TRBJ1-3,.,TRBV5-8,.
CASSLVGVTEAFF,TGTGCCAGCAGCTTAGTGGGGGTCACTGAAGCTTTCTTT,TRBJ1-1,.,TRBV11-2,.
CASSRDLGNSPLHF,TGTGCCAGCAGCCGGGACCTCGGAAATTCACCCCTCCACTTT,TRBJ1-6,.,TRBV11-1,few
CASSLIETVHF,TGTGCCAGCAGCCTTATAGAGACAGTGCACTTC,TRBJ2-7,.,TRBV11-2,few
CATSRIKRTVPNQPQHF,TGTGCCACCAGCAGAATTAAAAGGACAGTCCCTAACCAGCCCCAGCATTTT,TRBJ1-5,.,TRBV15,.
CASSPTGRVGYTF,TGTGCCAGCAGCCCAACAGGGAGGGTTGGCTACACCTTC,TRBJ1-2,.,TRBV27,once
CASSAGQGRGTDTQYF,TGCGCCAGCAGCGCGGGGCAGGGACGGGGCACAGATACGCAGTATTTT,TRBJ2-3,.,TRBV5-1,once
CASSPGQVLGETQYF,TGTGCCAGCAGCCCTGGACAGGTCTTGGGAGAGACCCAGTACTTC,TRBJ2-5,TRBD1,TRBV2,once
CASSAVTGYNSPLHF,TGTGCCAGCAGCGCCGTGACAGGGTATAATTCACCCCTCCACTTT,TRBJ1-6,TRBD1,TRBV7-9,.
CASLRDRGYGYTF,TGTGCCAGCCTCAGGGACAGGGGCTATGGCTACACCTTC,TRBJ1-2,TRBD1,TRBV19,few
CASSVGVTEYYNEQFF,TGTGCCAGCAGCGTAGGAGTCACGGAGTACTACAATGAGCAGTTCTTC,TRBJ2-1,.,TRBV9,few
CASSLTLTGWRGHEQYF,TGCGCCAGCAGTCTTACCCTGACAGGGTGGCGGGGCCACGAGCAGTACTTC,TRBJ2-7,.,TRBV10-1,.
CASSLYEDTYEQYF,TGTGCCAGCAGCTTGTATGAGGATACCTACGAGCAGTACTTC,TRBJ2-7,.,TRBV5-6,.
CASSVGGGPYEQYF,TGTGCCAGCAGCGTCGGAGGGGGACCCTACGAGCAGTACTTC,TRBJ2-7,.,TRBV7-2,.
CASSQRQGRNEKLFF,TGCGCCAGCAGCCAACGACAGGGTAGGAATGAAAAACTGTTTTTT,TRBJ1-4,TRBD1,TRBV5-1,.
CASSMTGGDEQYF,TGTGCCAGCAGCATGACAGGGGGCGACGAGCAGTACTTC,TRBJ2-7,TRBD1,TRBV13,.
CASSSEQEAFF,TGCGCCAGCAGCTCCGAACAGGAAGCTTTCTTT,TRBJ1-1,.,TRBV5-1,.
CASGDRGNSYGYTF,TGTGCCAGCGGGGACAGGGGGAATAGCTATGGCTACACCTTC,TRBJ1-2,TRBD1,TRBV6-6,few
CASSPTSGASPLHF,TGTGCCAGCAGCCCCACGTCGGGGGCTTCACCCCTCCACTTT,TRBJ1-6,.,TRBV7-2,.
CAWRGDRAVSGNTIYF,TGTGCCTGGAGGGGGGACAGGGCAGTCTCTGGAAACACCATATATTTT,TRBJ1-3,TRBD1,TRBV30,few
CASRLAGAMGTQYF,TGTGCCAGCAGGCTAGCGGGGGCCATGGGGACCCAGTACTTC,TRBJ2-5,TRBD2,TRBV27,.
CASSFSQGAYEQYF,TGTGCCAGCAGTTTTTCCCAAGGGGCCTACGAGCAGTACTTC,TRBJ2-7,.,TRBV27,once
CASRGGSGANVLTF,TGTGCCAGCCGAGGGGGCTCTGGGGCCAACGTCCTGACTTTC,TRBJ2-6,.,TRBV7-2,.
CASRTDISYEQYF,TGTGCCAGCAGAACGGACATTTCCTACGAGCAGTACTTC,TRBJ2-7,.,TRBV6-6,.